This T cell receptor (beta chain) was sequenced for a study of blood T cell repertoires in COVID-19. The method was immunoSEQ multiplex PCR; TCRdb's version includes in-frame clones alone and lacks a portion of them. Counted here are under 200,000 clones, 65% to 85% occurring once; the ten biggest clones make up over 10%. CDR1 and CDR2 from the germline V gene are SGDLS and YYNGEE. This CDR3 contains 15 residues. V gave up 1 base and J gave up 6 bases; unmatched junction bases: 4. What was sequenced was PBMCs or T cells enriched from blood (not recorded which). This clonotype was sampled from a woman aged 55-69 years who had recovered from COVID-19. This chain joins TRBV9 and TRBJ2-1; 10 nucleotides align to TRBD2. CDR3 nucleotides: TGTGCCAGCAGCGTACAGCGGGGGGGCATCAATGAGCAGTTCTTC. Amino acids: CASSVQRGGINEQFF.